This is a list of T cell receptor beta chains from one sample in a study of cytomegalovirus exposure and HLA in healthy donors. Clones were read by immunoSEQ multiplex PCR, and TCRdb kept only the in-frame ones, dropping some. This table has tens of thousands of clones, 90% to 95% appearing once. Sequenced sample: PBMCs. These receptor sequences come from a woman aged 18-35 years in good health and CMV-seronegative. Each CDR3 is given with its conserved first and last residue. D genes are given only for firm matches. Expanded clones are given a class, and other clones once, few, many or no size at all.

CDR3 protein: CASSLTANTEAFF
CDR3 DNA: TGTGCCAGCAGCTTAACGGCGAACACTGAAGCTTTCTTT
J gene: TRBJ1-1
V gene: TRBV7-3
clone size: once
D gene: -

CDR3 protein: CSVVPGQGVYYTEAFF
CDR3 DNA: TGCAGCGTTGTCCCGGGACAGGGGGTATACTACACTGAAGCTTTCTTT
J gene: TRBJ1-1
V gene: TRBV29-1
clone size: -
D gene: TRBD1

CDR3 protein: CSVEDLGRGGGREQYF
CDR3 DNA: TGCAGCGTTGAAGATCTGGGTAGGGGGGGAGGGCGGGAGCAGTACTTC
J gene: TRBJ2-7
V gene: TRBV29-1
clone size: once
D gene: -

CDR3 protein: CAIGGGRAAYTQYF
CDR3 DNA: TGTGCCATCGGGGGCGGGAGGGCCGCATATACGCAGTATTTT
J gene: TRBJ2-3
V gene: TRBV10-3
clone size: -
D gene: TRBD2

CDR3 protein: CASQHPNTGELFF
CDR3 DNA: TGTGCCAGCCAACACCCGAACACCGGGGAGCTGTTTTTT
J gene: TRBJ2-2
V gene: TRBV5-5
clone size: -
D gene: -

CDR3 protein: CASSLGQGAGETQYF
CDR3 DNA: TGCGCCAGCAGCTTGGGACAGGGGGCGGGAGAGACCCAGTACTTC
J gene: TRBJ2-5
V gene: TRBV5-1
clone size: -
D gene: TRBD1

CDR3 protein: CASSSLQGGSSPLHF
CDR3 DNA: TGTGCCAGCAGTTCCCTACAGGGGGGGAGTTCACCCCTCCACTTT
J gene: TRBJ1-6
V gene: TRBV6-5
clone size: -
D gene: TRBD1

CDR3 protein: CASKPSLSNQPQHF
CDR3 DNA: TGTGCCAGCAAACCGTCACTTAGCAATCAGCCCCAGCATTTT
J gene: TRBJ1-5
V gene: TRBV6-5
clone size: -
D gene: -

CDR3 protein: CASSLLGEQFF
CDR3 DNA: TGTGCCAGCAGCCTCCTCGGTGAGCAGTTCTTC
J gene: TRBJ2-1
V gene: TRBV6-5
clone size: -
D gene: -

CDR3 protein: CASSKIAGGQFF
CDR3 DNA: TGTGCCAGCAGTAAAATAGCGGGGGGGCAGTTCTTC
J gene: TRBJ2-1
V gene: TRBV27
clone size: -
D gene: TRBD2

CDR3 protein: CASSLEGLAKETQYF
CDR3 DNA: TGTGCCAGCAGCTTGGAGGGACTAGCGAAAGAGACCCAGTACTTC
J gene: TRBJ2-5
V gene: TRBV5-6
clone size: -
D gene: TRBD2

CDR3 protein: CASSLKGQGAYDEAFF
CDR3 DNA: TGTGCCAGCAGCTTAAAGGGACAGGGGGCGTATGATGAAGCTTTCTTT
J gene: TRBJ1-1
V gene: TRBV13
clone size: -
D gene: TRBD1

CDR3 protein: CSVEDSQTQYF
CDR3 DNA: TGCAGCGTTGAGGACAGCCAGACCCAGTACTTC
J gene: TRBJ2-5
V gene: TRBV29-1
clone size: -
D gene: -

CDR3 protein: CASSAPGMSHEQYF
CDR3 DNA: TGTGCCAGTAGTGCCCCAGGGATGTCCCACGAGCAGTACTTC
J gene: TRBJ2-7
V gene: TRBV19
clone size: once
D gene: -

CDR3 protein: CASSFPGQGMKGYTF
CDR3 DNA: TGTGCCAGCAGCTTCCCGGGACAGGGGATGAAGGGCTACACCTTC
J gene: TRBJ1-2
V gene: TRBV7-9
clone size: -
D gene: TRBD1

CDR3 protein: CASTGVASDFNEQFF
CDR3 DNA: TGTGCCAGCACGGGGGTCGCTTCCGACTTCAATGAGCAGTTCTTC
J gene: TRBJ2-1
V gene: TRBV28
clone size: -
D gene: -

CDR3 protein: CASSSPTGGHSYEQYF
CDR3 DNA: TGTGCCAGCAGTTCTCCGACAGGGGGACATAGCTACGAGCAGTACTTC
J gene: TRBJ2-7
V gene: TRBV28
clone size: -
D gene: TRBD1

CDR3 protein: CASSQDRGAHQPQHF
CDR3 DNA: TGTGCCAGCAGCCAAGATCGGGGGGCACATCAGCCCCAGCATTTT
J gene: TRBJ1-5
V gene: TRBV4-2
clone size: -
D gene: -

CDR3 protein: CASSYRRGRETNEQFF
CDR3 DNA: TGTGCCAGCAGTTACAGGCGCGGGCGGGAGACCAATGAGCAGTTCTTC
J gene: TRBJ2-1
V gene: TRBV6-5
clone size: -
D gene: TRBD2

CDR3 protein: CASSRPGQQYEQFF
CDR3 DNA: TGTGCCAGCAGCCGGCCGGGACAACAATACGAGCAGTTCTTC
J gene: TRBJ2-1
V gene: TRBV28
clone size: -
D gene: -

CDR3 protein: CASSLFPGQVGAFF
CDR3 DNA: TGTGCCAGCAGTTTATTCCCTGGACAGGTCGGCGCTTTCTTT
J gene: TRBJ1-1
V gene: TRBV27
clone size: -
D gene: TRBD1

CDR3 protein: CASSLGQAKNIQYF
CDR3 DNA: TGTGCCAGCAGTCTTGGACAGGCCAAAAACATTCAGTACTTC
J gene: TRBJ2-4
V gene: TRBV2
clone size: -
D gene: -

CDR3 protein: CASSPGQPTYEQYF
CDR3 DNA: TGTGCCAGCTCACCGGGACAGCCCACCTACGAGCAGTACTTC
J gene: TRBJ2-7
V gene: TRBV18
clone size: -
D gene: TRBD1

CDR3 protein: CASSAPGGQPGEQYF
CDR3 DNA: TGTGCCAGCAGCGCACCAGGGGGCCAACCGGGCGAGCAGTACTTC
J gene: TRBJ2-7
V gene: TRBV7-9
clone size: -
D gene: TRBD1

CDR3 protein: CAISGPATPEDYGYTF
CDR3 DNA: TGTGCCATCAGTGGGCCGGCGACACCGGAAGACTATGGCTACACCTTC
J gene: TRBJ1-2
V gene: TRBV10-3
clone size: once
D gene: -

CDR3 protein: CASSRDPAGYGYTF
CDR3 DNA: TGTGCCAGCAGCAGAGATCCGGCGGGCTATGGCTACACCTTC
J gene: TRBJ1-2
V gene: TRBV7-9
clone size: -
D gene: -

CDR3 protein: CAWRYGGFYEQYF
CDR3 DNA: TGTGCCTGGAGGTATGGAGGGTTCTACGAGCAGTACTTC
J gene: TRBJ2-7
V gene: TRBV30
clone size: -
D gene: -

CDR3 protein: CASSPPRAGNYEQYF
CDR3 DNA: TGTGCCAGCTCACCACCGAGGGCGGGGAACTACGAGCAGTACTTC
J gene: TRBJ2-7
V gene: TRBV18
clone size: -
D gene: -

CDR3 protein: CASSQGLAGDYNEQFF
CDR3 DNA: TGCGCCAGCAGCCAAGGACTAGCGGGAGACTACAATGAGCAGTTCTTC
J gene: TRBJ2-1
V gene: TRBV4-3
clone size: few
D gene: TRBD2

CDR3 protein: CASSSRQGADKNIQYF
CDR3 DNA: TGTGCCAGCAGCTCCAGACAGGGGGCGGACAAAAACATTCAGTACTTC
J gene: TRBJ2-4
V gene: TRBV13
clone size: -
D gene: TRBD1

CDR3 protein: CASSLGTGDRATEAFF
CDR3 DNA: TGTGCCAGCAGCCTGGGGACAGGGGACAGAGCAACTGAAGCTTTCTTT
J gene: TRBJ1-1
V gene: TRBV7-3
clone size: once
D gene: TRBD1

CDR3 protein: CASNQDPGATEAFF
CDR3 DNA: TGTGCCAGCAACCAAGATCCAGGGGCCACTGAAGCTTTCTTT
J gene: TRBJ1-1
V gene: TRBV6-1
clone size: once
D gene: -

CDR3 protein: CASRSGTSEETQYF
CDR3 DNA: TGTGCCAGTAGATCAGGGACTAGCGAGGAGACCCAGTACTTC
J gene: TRBJ2-5
V gene: TRBV19
clone size: -
D gene: TRBD2

CDR3 protein: CASSPGVMDTQYF
CDR3 DNA: TGCGCCAGCAGTCCGGGAGTAATGGATACGCAGTATTTT
J gene: TRBJ2-3
V gene: TRBV10-1
clone size: -
D gene: -

CDR3 protein: CASSSFPLFGGQWRGGLNTEAFF
CDR3 DNA: TGTGCCAGCAGTTCCTTTCCCTTGTTCGGGGGTCAATGGAGGGGAGGGTTGAACACTGAAGCTTTCTTT
J gene: TRBJ1-1
V gene: TRBV28
clone size: -
D gene: -

CDR3 protein: CASSQAGRGTEAFF
CDR3 DNA: TGCGCCAGCAGCCAAGCGGGGAGGGGGACTGAAGCTTTCTTT
J gene: TRBJ1-1
V gene: TRBV4-1
clone size: -
D gene: -

CDR3 protein: CASSFGRARTGELFF
CDR3 DNA: TGTGCCAGCAGCTTTGGGAGGGCCAGGACCGGGGAGCTGTTTTTT
J gene: TRBJ2-2
V gene: TRBV7-2
clone size: -
D gene: TRBD2

CDR3 protein: CSSSRFESRSGTGANVLTF
CDR3 DNA: TGTTCCAGCAGCCGTTTCGAAAGTCGATCGGGAACTGGGGCCAACGTCCTGACTTTC
J gene: TRBJ2-6
V gene: TRBV7-9
clone size: -
D gene: -

CDR3 protein: CASSPRVDNEKLFF
CDR3 DNA: TGTGCCAGCAGCCCCCGGGTCGACAATGAAAAACTGTTTTTT
J gene: TRBJ1-4
V gene: TRBV5-5
clone size: -
D gene: -

CDR3 protein: CASAQGSSYEQYF
CDR3 DNA: TGTGCCAGCGCACAGGGGAGCTCCTACGAGCAGTACTTC
J gene: TRBJ2-7
V gene: TRBV27
clone size: -
D gene: TRBD1

CDR3 protein: CSVWTSETYEQYF
CDR3 DNA: TGCAGCGTTTGGACTAGCGAGACCTACGAGCAGTACTTC
J gene: TRBJ2-7
V gene: TRBV29-1
clone size: -
D gene: TRBD2

CDR3 protein: CASSLRDSENSPLHF
CDR3 DNA: TGTGCCAGCAGCTTGCGAGACAGCGAAAATTCACCCCTCCACTTT
J gene: TRBJ1-6
V gene: TRBV7-9
clone size: -
D gene: -

CDR3 protein: CASSADTGYNEQFF
CDR3 DNA: TGCGCCAGCAGTGCGGATACAGGATACAATGAGCAGTTCTTC
J gene: TRBJ2-1
V gene: TRBV10-1
clone size: few
D gene: -

CDR3 protein: CASSAGGGSNQPQHF
CDR3 DNA: TGTGCCAGCAGTGCAGGGGGTGGGAGCAATCAGCCCCAGCATTTT
J gene: TRBJ1-5
V gene: TRBV28
clone size: -
D gene: TRBD1

CDR3 protein: CAWSVTSGYEQYF
CDR3 DNA: TGTGCCTGGAGTGTTACTAGCGGCTACGAGCAGTACTTC
J gene: TRBJ2-7
V gene: TRBV30
clone size: -
D gene: TRBD2

CDR3 protein: CASSSRDRAVYEQYF
CDR3 DNA: TGTGCCAGCAGTTCCCGGGACAGGGCCGTCTACGAGCAGTACTTC
J gene: TRBJ2-7
V gene: TRBV6-5
clone size: -
D gene: TRBD1

CDR3 protein: CASSLSGWDSGSYEQYF
CDR3 DNA: TGTGCCAGCAGTTTATCGGGTTGGGACAGCGGCTCCTACGAGCAGTACTTC
J gene: TRBJ2-7
V gene: TRBV27
clone size: -
D gene: TRBD1

CDR3 protein: CASSKIDLEGTIGELFF
CDR3 DNA: TGTGCCAGCAGCAAAATCGACTTGGAGGGTACCATCGGGGAGCTGTTTTTT
J gene: TRBJ2-2
V gene: TRBV21-1
clone size: -
D gene: -